This record looks at one T cell receptor beta chain sequence and its context. This record comes from a study of cytomegalovirus exposure and HLA in healthy donors. The PCR had 60 Vbeta and 13 Jbeta primers. Using immunoSEQ multiplex PCR, the repertoire was profiled, and TCRdb retains in-frame clones only, with some absent. The sample lists roughly 120,000 clones; over 65% were seen once. Per germline, CDR1 LNHDA and CDR2 SQIVND (reference sequence). CDR3 length equals 14 residues. Trimming at V came to 7 bases and at J to 0 bases, leaving 0 bases not matched to a gene. The receptor comes from a middle-aged woman in good health and CMV-seropositive. The chain links TRBV19 to TRBJ2-3; 11 bases line up with TRBD2. The sequenced sample was PBMCs. CDR3 sequence reads: CASTSGGSTDTQYF. The CDR3 region has the DNA TGTGCCAGTACTAGCGGGGGGAGCACAGATACGCAGTATTTT.